The 27 T cell receptor beta chains presented below share a single source sample, sequenced in a study of Ad26.COV2.S vaccination and SARS-CoV-2 variants. Using immunoSEQ multiplex PCR, the repertoire was profiled, and TCRdb retains in-frame clones only, with some absent. This table holds about 680,000 clones, about 90% found once. Regarding treatment: around 19 received Ad26.COV2.S at low or high dose, single or two shots; 5 received placebo; per-sample allocation not given. Day 63 following the first vaccine or placebo injection was when the samples were taken. The material was peripheral blood, obtained in a trial of Ad26.COV2.S vaccine versus placebo. The receptors were gathered from a person between 18 and 60 years old who received the Ad26.COV2.S COVID-19 vaccine or a placebo.

The chain is built from TRBV18 and TRBJ2-7, with TRBD1 matching 11 bases. The CDR3 consists of 17 residues. The germline V gene has CDR1 KGHSH and CDR2 LQKENI. J was trimmed by 0 bases and V by 3 bases; bases with no gene match: 7. CDR3 DNA sequence: TGTGCCAGCTCACCCTTCATAGGGACAGGGGGCTCCTACGAGCAGTACTTC. It yields the protein CASSPFIGTGGSYEQYF.

DNA for the CDR3: TGTGCCAGCGAGTTCGGAGGCTCCTACGAGCAGTACTTC. Translation gives CASEFGGSYEQYF. J is TRBJ2-7 and V is TRBV6-5; perhaps TRBD2 as D (5 bases). Germline CDR1 MNHEY, CDR2 SVGAGI. The CDR3 spans 13 residues. With 8 bases removed from V and 0 bases from J, the gap between germline ends came to 11 bases.

The V and J genes are TRBV3-1 (or the pseudogene TRBV3-2) and TRBJ1-6, with D unclear. The germline V gene encodes CDR1 LGHDT and CDR2 YNNKEL (reference sequence). Trimming cost V 2 bases and J 7 bases, with 9 bases left between them. This CDR3 comprises 14 residues. The CDR3 DNA reads TGTGCCAGCAGCCAAAGGCCTCTCAATTCACCCCTCCACTTT. Translation: CASSQRPLNSPLHF.

A note on this clone: Other DNA sequences in this specimen translate into the identical CDR3. The chain links TRBV19 to TRBJ2-3; 7 bases align to TRBD2. Looked up from germline, CDR1 is LNHDA and CDR2 is SQIVND (reference sequence). CDR3 length: 15 amino acids. The V gene end was trimmed by 3 bases and the J gene end by 5 bases; junction bases not matched to a gene: 8. The CDR3 region is CASSIGGGPGDTQYF. CDR3 DNA sequence: TGTGCCAGTAGTATCGGGGGAGGGCCCGGAGATACGCAGTATTTT.

The V gene is TRBV7-9, the J gene TRBJ1-1; tentatively, D is TRBD1 (5 bases). Germline CDR1 SEHNR, CDR2 FQNEAQ (reference sequence). This CDR3 is 13 amino acids long. V was trimmed by 7 bases and J by 5 bases, leaving 14 bases between them. The CDR3 loop is CASTPVGGTEAFF. For the CDR3, the DNA is TGTGCCAGCACCCCCGTGGGGGGGACTGAAGCTTTCTTT.

This chain joins TRBV18 and TRBJ2-1; no firm D call. Trimming removed 3 bases at V and 5 bases at J, with 8 bases between. This CDR3 is 13 amino acids long. Germline assignment: CDR1 KGHSH and CDR2 LQKENI. DNA for the CDR3: TGTGCCAGCTCACCTTTCTCTGACAATGAGCAGTTCTTC. The encoded protein is CASSPFSDNEQFF.

This chain uses TRBV10-3 with TRBJ2-7, with TRBD1 identical over 8 bases. The germline CDR1 and CDR2 sequences are ENHRY and SYGVKD. V lost 1 base to trimming and J lost 2 bases; unmatched junction nucleotides: 7. The CDR3 is 16 residues long. CDR3 sequence: CAISEYPGQETYEQYF. CDR3 nucleotides: TGTGCCATCAGTGAGTACCCGGGACAGGAGACCTACGAGCAGTACTTC.

This chain links TRBV24-1 with TRBJ2-5, with D tentatively TRBD2 (6 bases). The CDR3 extends over 19 amino acids. V was trimmed by 3 bases and J by 1 base, leaving 23 bases between them. Germline V gene sequence: CDR1 KGHDR, CDR2 SFDVKD. The DNA for the CDR3 is TGTGCCACCAGTGATGGTCCTACGTCGCGGGGACCATTCCAAGAGACCCAGTACTTC. This gives the protein CATSDGPTSRGPFQETQYF.

The chain links TRBV6-5 to TRBJ2-7, with a weak D call TRBD2 (6 bases). This CDR3 contains 15 residues. The germline V gene encodes CDR1 MNHEY and CDR2 SVGAGI. With 2 bases removed from V and 2 bases from J, the gap between germline ends came to 13 bases. CDR3 protein: CASSYLLEGPYEQYF. The CDR3, as DNA: TGTGCCAGCAGTTACCTCTTGGAGGGTCCCTACGAGCAGTACTTC.

This rearrangement joins TRBV7-2 to TRBJ1-2, with no clear D. Germline V gene sequence: CDR1 SGHTA, CDR2 FQGNSA. Between the trimmed V and J ends, which lost 5 bases and 1 base, there was a span of 14 bases. This CDR3 spans 15 amino acids. This chain's CDR3 is CASSNREAFNYGYTF. CDR3 bases: TGTGCCAGCAGCAACCGGGAGGCGTTTAACTATGGCTACACCTTC.

This clone showed up just once. The chain is built from TRBV6-2 or TRBV6-3 and TRBJ1-4; possible D gene TRBD1, 6 bases. This CDR3 is 17 amino acids long. Germline V gives CDR1 MNHEY, CDR2 SVGEGT. Trimming cost V 2 bases and J 4 bases, with 17 bases left between them. CDR3 sequence (DNA): TGTGCCAGCAGTTACGACGGGGGGCCACGCCTTAATGAAAAACTGTTTTTT. Translated, it gives CASSYDGGPRLNEKLFF.

This chain joins TRBV15 and TRBJ1-6; tentatively, D is TRBD1 (5 bases). Between the trimmed V and J ends, which lost 0 bases and 6 bases, there was a span of 9 bases. This CDR3 comprises 15 residues. Germline V gene sequence: CDR1 LNHNV, CDR2 YYDKDF (reference sequence). CDR3 residues: CATSRDRDANSPLHF. CDR3 nucleotide sequence: TGTGCCACCAGCAGAGATCGGGACGCTAATTCACCCCTCCACTTT.

The chain is built from TRBV20-1 and TRBJ2-7; D gene uncertain. The CDR3 extends over 11 amino acids. Trimming left V 3 bases short and J 6 bases short, with 9 bases between. CDR1 and CDR2 (germline): DFQATT, SNEGSKA (reference sequence). CDR3 coding DNA: TGCAGTGCTAGTACCGAGTCCGAGCAGTACTTC. Protein sequence: CSASTESEQYF.

CDR3 region: CASSLKSLAAGELFF. DNA of the CDR3: TGCGCCAGCAGCTTGAAGTCTCTAGCCGCCGGGGAGCTGTTTTTT. V and J are TRBV5-1 and TRBJ2-2; D is possibly TRBD2 (5 bases). The CDR3 runs 15 residues. In germline, CDR1 is SGHRS, CDR2 YFSETQ. The germline V and J ends were trimmed by 1 base and 6 bases, with 13 bases remaining between them.

J is TRBJ1-1 and V is TRBV2; D perhaps matches TRBD1 (5 bases). This CDR3 comprises 13 residues. Germline loops: CDR1 SNHLY, CDR2 FYNNEI. Deletions cut 11 bases from V and 1 base from J, with 14 bases between. This CDR3 is CARPGRWNTEAFF. CDR3 sequence (DNA): TGTGCCCGTCCGGGACGGTGGAACACTGAAGCTTTCTTT.

This chain links TRBV6-5 with TRBJ2-5; no definite D call. The CDR3 is made up of 13 amino acids. V shed 2 bases and J shed 9 bases, with 13 bases lying between them. Per the germline V gene, CDR1 is MNHEY and CDR2 is SVGAGI. CDR3 in amino acids: CASSYTVSRAQYF. For the CDR3, the DNA is TGTGCCAGCAGTTACACCGTCTCTCGAGCCCAGTACTTC.

V is TRBV5-1 and J is TRBJ2-1; D gene uncertain. This CDR3 is built from 16 residues. The germline V gene encodes CDR1 SGHRS and CDR2 YFSETQ. V was trimmed by 0 bases and J by 0 bases, leaving 10 bases between them. CDR3 protein: CASSLVARSSYNEQFF. As DNA, the CDR3 is TGCGCCAGCAGCTTGGTGGCGAGGAGCTCCTACAATGAGCAGTTCTTC.

With respect to this clone: At the DNA level, this CDR3 is encoded by other sequences in the same sample as well. V usage is TRBV5-1 and J usage is TRBJ2-7; D ambiguous. Germline loops: CDR1 SGHRS, CDR2 YFSETQ. This CDR3 spans 11 amino acids. V dropped 3 bases and J dropped 4 bases, with 5 bases sitting between them. The CDR3: CASSSPYEQYF. In nucleotides, the CDR3 is TGCGCCAGCAGCTCCCCTTACGAGCAGTACTTC.

As for this clone: Other DNA sequences in the sample encode the same CDR3. The genes are TRBV6-1 and TRBJ2-2; TRBD1 is a possible D gene (5 bases). The CDR3 runs to 13 residues. V lost 2 bases and J lost 7, with 8 bases in between. Germline lookup yields CDR1 MNHNS and CDR2 SASEGT. The CDR3 spells CASSEQGSGELFF. CDR3 nucleotide sequence: TGTGCCAGCAGTGAACAGGGCAGCGGGGAGCTGTTTTTT.

The chain recombines TRBV5-4 with TRBJ1-4, with D perhaps TRBD1 (5 bases). V was clipped by 4 bases and J by 8 bases, with 18 bases between them. The CDR3 extends over 15 amino acids. Germline V CDR1 and CDR2: SGHNT, YYREEE (reference sequence). The CDR3 DNA sequence: TGTGCCAGCAGCCGGATGGGGACGGCTGGGGAAAAACTGTTTTTT. Protein product: CASSRMGTAGEKLFF.

The chain recombines TRBV7-2 with TRBJ2-1; TRBD2 agrees at 7 bases. The CDR3 has 17 amino acids. V trimming: 2 bases; J trimming: 8 bases; junction bases outside the gene matches: 15. Per germline, CDR1 SGHTA and CDR2 FQGNSA. The CDR3, as DNA: TGTGCCAGCAGCTTATGGACTAGTCCGACTTCTGGGGATGAGCAGTTCTTC. Translated, it gives CASSLWTSPTSGDEQFF.

CDR3 coding DNA: TGTGCCAGCAGTGAGGCGTTTGGGGAGCTGTTTTTT. It is translated as CASSEAFGELFF. The chain couples TRBV2 to TRBJ2-2; D uncertain. V lost 3 bases, J lost 8 bases, and 7 bases lay in between. The CDR3 loop spans 12 amino acids. CDR1 and CDR2 (germline): SNHLY, FYNNEI.

The V and J genes are TRBV7-2 and TRBJ2-5; tentatively, D is TRBD2 (6 bases). This CDR3 spans 18 amino acids. V lost 3 bases and J lost 1, with 21 bases in between. Germline CDR1 reads SGHTA; CDR2 reads FQGNSA. Here the CDR3 reads CASSFDGGAGRIQETQYF. The CDR3 DNA is TGTGCCAGCAGCTTCGACGGCGGGGCGGGACGCATCCAAGAGACCCAGTACTTC.

Here the CDR3 reads CASSLGPVESSYEQYF. The CDR3, as DNA: TGTGCCAGCAGCTTGGGCCCTGTGGAGAGCTCCTACGAGCAGTACTTC. The chain is built from TRBV5-6 and TRBJ2-7, with D unclear. The CDR3 spans 16 residues. CDR1 is SGHDT and CDR2 is YYEEEE in the germline V gene. V was clipped by 0 bases and J by 0 bases, with 13 bases between them.

This chain links TRBV6-6 with TRBJ2-7, with TRBD1 identical over 8 bases. The germline CDR1 and CDR2 sequences are MNHNY and SVGAGI (reference sequence). The CDR3 has 13 amino acids. V lost 5 bases and J lost 5; bases outside the gene matches: 5. CDR3 loop: CASSRQGLHEQYF. CDR3 sequence (DNA): TGTGCCAGCAGTCGACAGGGGCTGCACGAGCAGTACTTC.

The gene calls are TRBV18 and TRBJ1-5, with 10 bases identical to TRBD1. J was trimmed by 0 bases and V by 3 bases; bases with no gene match: 5. CDR1 and CDR2 (germline): KGHSH, LQKENI. The CDR3 has 17 residues. The CDR3 DNA reads TGTGCCAGCTCACCGGACAGGGGGAGGGCTAGCAATCAGCCCCAGCATTTT. Protein: CASSPDRGRASNQPQHF.

The J gene is TRBJ2-1, the V gene TRBV2; weak D call: TRBD2 (6 bases). Per the germline V gene, CDR1 is SNHLY and CDR2 is FYNNEI. The CDR3 is made up of 14 amino acids. V lost 5 bases, J lost 4 bases, and 12 bases lay in between. CDR3 amino acids: CASSFFGTYNEQFF. In nucleotides, the CDR3 is TGTGCCAGCAGTTTTTTCGGGACTTACAATGAGCAGTTCTTC.